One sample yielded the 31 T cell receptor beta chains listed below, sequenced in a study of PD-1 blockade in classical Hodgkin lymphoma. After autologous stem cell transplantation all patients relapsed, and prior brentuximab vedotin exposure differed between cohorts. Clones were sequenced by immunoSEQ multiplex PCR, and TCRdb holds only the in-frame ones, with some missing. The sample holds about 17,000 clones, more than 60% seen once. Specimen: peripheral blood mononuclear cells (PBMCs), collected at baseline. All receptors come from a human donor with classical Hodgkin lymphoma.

CDR3 region: CASSLVSSGANVLTF. The CDR3 region has the DNA TGTGCCAGCAGCTTAGTTTCATCTGGGGCCAACGTCCTGACTTTC. The rearrangement joins TRBV7-2 to TRBJ2-6; D is uncertain. The CDR3 has 15 amino acids. Germline V gene lookup returns CDR1 SGHTA and CDR2 FQGNSA. The V and J ends lost 1 base and 1 base respectively, with 5 bases between them.

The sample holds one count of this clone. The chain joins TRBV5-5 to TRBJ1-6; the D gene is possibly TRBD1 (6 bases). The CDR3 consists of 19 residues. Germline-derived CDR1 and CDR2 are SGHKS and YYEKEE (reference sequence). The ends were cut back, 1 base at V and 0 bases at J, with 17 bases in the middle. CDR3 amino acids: CASSLRGGGWDSYNSPLHF. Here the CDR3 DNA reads TGTGCCAGCAGCTTGCGAGGGGGTGGGTGGGACTCCTATAATTCACCCCTCCACTTT. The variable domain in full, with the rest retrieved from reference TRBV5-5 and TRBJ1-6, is DAGVTQSPTHLIKTRGQQVTLRCSPISGHKSVSWYQQVLGQGPQFIFQYYEKEERGRGNFPDRFSARQFPNYSSELNVNALLLGDSALYLCASSLRGGGWDSYNSPLHFGNGTRLTVT.

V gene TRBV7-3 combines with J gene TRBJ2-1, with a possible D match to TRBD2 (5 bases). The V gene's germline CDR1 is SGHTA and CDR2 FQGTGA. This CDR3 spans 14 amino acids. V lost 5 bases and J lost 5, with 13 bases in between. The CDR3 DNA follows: TGTGCCAGCAGCCCCTTCTTCGGGGACAATGAGCAGTTCTTC. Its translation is CASSPFFGDNEQFF.

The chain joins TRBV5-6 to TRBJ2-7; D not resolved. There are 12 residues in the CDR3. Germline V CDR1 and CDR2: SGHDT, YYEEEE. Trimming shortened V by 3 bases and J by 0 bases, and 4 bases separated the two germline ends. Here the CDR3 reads CASSWSSYEQYF. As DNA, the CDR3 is TGTGCCAGCAGCTGGTCCTCCTACGAGCAGTACTTC.

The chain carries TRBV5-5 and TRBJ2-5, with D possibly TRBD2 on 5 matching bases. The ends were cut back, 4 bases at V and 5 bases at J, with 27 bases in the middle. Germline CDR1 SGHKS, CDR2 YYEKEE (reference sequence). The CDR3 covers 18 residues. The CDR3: CASSPSGVKSDRRETQYF. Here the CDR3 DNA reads TGTGCCAGCAGCCCCTCCGGGGTGAAGAGCGACCGGCGGGAGACCCAGTACTTC.

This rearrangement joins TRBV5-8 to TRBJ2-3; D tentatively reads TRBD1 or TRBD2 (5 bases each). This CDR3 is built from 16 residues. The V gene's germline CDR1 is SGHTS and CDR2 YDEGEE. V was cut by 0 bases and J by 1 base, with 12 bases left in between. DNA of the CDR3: TGTGCCAGCAGCTTGGTGCGGGTAGGGGGCACAGATACGCAGTATTTT. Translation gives CASSLVRVGGTDTQYF. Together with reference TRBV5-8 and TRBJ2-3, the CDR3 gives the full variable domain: EAGVTQSPTHLIKTRGQQATLRCSPISGHTSVYWYQQALGLGLQFLLWYDEGEERNRGNFPPRFSGRQFPNYSSELNVNALELEDSALYLCASSLVRVGGTDTQYFGPGTRLTVL.

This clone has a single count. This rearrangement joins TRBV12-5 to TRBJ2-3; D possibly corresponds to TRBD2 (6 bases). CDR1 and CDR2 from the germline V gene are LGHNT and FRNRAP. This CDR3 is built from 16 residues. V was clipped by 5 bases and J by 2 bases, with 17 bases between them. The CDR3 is CASGKALASLTDTQYF. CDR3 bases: TGTGCTAGTGGTAAAGCCCTAGCGTCACTCACAGATACGCAGTATTTT.

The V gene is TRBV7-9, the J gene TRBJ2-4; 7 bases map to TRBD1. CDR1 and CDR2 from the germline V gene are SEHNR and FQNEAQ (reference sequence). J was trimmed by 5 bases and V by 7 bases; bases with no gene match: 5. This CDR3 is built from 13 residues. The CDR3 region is CASILTGENIQYF. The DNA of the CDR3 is TGTGCCAGCATCCTCACAGGGGAAAACATTCAGTACTTC.

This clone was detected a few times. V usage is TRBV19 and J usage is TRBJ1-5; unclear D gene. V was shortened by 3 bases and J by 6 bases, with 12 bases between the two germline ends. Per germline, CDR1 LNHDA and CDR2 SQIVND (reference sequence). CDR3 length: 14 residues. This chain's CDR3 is CASSMQPGSQPQHF. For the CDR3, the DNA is TGTGCCAGTAGTATGCAGCCGGGCAGTCAGCCCCAGCATTTT.

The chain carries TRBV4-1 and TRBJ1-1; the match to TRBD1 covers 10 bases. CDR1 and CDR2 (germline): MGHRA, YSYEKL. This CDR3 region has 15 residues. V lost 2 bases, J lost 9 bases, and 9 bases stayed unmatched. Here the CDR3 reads CASSQLRLDRGQAFF. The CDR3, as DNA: TGCGCCAGCAGCCAACTGCGGCTAGACAGGGGGCAAGCTTTCTTT.

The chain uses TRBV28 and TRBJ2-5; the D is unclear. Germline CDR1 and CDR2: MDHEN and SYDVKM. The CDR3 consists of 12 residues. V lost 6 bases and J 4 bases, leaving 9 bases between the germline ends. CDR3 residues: CASRGMPETQYF. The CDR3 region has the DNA TGTGCCAGCAGAGGGATGCCAGAGACCCAGTACTTC.

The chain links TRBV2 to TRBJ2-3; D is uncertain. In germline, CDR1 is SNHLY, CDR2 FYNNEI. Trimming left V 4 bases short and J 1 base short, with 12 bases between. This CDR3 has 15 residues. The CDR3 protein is CASSAYYTGTDTQYF. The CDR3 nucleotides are TGTGCCAGCAGTGCGTATTATACTGGCACAGATACGCAGTATTTT. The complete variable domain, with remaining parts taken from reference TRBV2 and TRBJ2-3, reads EPEVTQTPSHQVTQMGQEVILRCVPISNHLYFYWYRQILGQKVEFLVSFYNNEISEKSEIFDDQFSVERPDGSNFTLKIRSTKLEDSAMYFCASSAYYTGTDTQYFGPGTRLTVL.

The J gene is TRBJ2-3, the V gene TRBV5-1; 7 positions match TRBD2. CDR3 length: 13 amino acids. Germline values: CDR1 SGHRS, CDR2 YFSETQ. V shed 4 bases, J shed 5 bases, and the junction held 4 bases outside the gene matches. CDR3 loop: CASSGPGGDTQYF. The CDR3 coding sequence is TGCGCCAGCAGCGGACCGGGGGGAGATACGCAGTATTTT.

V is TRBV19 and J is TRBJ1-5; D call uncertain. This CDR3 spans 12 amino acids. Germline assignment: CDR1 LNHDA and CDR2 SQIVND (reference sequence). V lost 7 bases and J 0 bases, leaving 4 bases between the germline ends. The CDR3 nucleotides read TGTGCCAGTAAGACTAGCAATCAGCCCCAGCATTTT. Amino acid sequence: CASKTSNQPQHF.

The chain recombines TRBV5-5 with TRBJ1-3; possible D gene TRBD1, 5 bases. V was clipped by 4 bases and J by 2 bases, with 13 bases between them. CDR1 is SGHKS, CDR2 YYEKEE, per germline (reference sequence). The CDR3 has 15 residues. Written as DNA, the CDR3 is TGTGCCAGCAGCGCGACAGTCGGAGCTGGAAACACCATATATTTT. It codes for CASSATVGAGNTIYF. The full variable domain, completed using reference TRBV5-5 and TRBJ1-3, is DAGVTQSPTHLIKTRGQQVTLRCSPISGHKSVSWYQQVLGQGPQFIFQYYEKEERGRGNFPDRFSARQFPNYSSELNVNALLLGDSALYLCASSATVGAGNTIYFGEGSWLTVV.

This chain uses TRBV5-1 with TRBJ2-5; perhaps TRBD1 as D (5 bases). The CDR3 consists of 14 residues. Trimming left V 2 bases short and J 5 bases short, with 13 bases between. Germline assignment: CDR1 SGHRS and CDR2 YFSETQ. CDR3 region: CASSLAGPGETQYF. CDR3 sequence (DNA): TGCGCCAGCAGCTTAGCAGGGCCTGGGGAGACCCAGTACTTC.

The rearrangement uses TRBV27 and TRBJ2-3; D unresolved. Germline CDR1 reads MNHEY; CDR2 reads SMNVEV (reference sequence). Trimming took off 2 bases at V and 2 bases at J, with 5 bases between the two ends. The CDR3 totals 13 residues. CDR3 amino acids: CASSLLTTDTQYF. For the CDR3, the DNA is TGTGCCAGCAGTTTACTGACCACAGATACGCAGTATTTT.

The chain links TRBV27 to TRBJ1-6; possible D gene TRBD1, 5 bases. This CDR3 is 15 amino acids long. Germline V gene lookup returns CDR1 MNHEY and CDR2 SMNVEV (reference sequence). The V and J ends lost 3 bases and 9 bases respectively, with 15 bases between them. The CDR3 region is CASSFGGPVLSPLHF. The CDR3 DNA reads TGTGCCAGCAGTTTCGGGGGACCCGTTCTTTCACCCCTCCACTTT.

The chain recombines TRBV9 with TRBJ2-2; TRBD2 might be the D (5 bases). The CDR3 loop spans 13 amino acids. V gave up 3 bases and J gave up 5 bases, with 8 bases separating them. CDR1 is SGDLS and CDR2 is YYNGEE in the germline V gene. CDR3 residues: CASSATSTGELFF. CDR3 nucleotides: TGTGCCAGCAGCGCAACTAGTACCGGGGAGCTGTTTTTT.

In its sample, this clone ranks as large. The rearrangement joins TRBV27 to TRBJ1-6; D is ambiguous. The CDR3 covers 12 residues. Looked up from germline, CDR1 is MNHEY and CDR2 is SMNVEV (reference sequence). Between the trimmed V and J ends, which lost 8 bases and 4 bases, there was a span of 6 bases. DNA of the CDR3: TGTGCCAGCGGTCCGTATAATTCACCCCTCCACTTT. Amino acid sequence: CASGPYNSPLHF.

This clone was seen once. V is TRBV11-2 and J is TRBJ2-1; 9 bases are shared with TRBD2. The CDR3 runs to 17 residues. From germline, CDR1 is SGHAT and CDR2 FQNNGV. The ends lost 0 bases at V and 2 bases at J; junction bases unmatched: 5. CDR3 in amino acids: CASSLDPGTSPYNEQFF. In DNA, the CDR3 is TGTGCCAGCAGCTTAGACCCCGGGACTAGCCCCTACAATGAGCAGTTCTTC. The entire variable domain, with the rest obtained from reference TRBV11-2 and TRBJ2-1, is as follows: EAGVAQSPRYKIIEKRQSVAFWCNPISGHATLYWYQQILGQGPKLLIQFQNNGVVDDSQLPKDRFSAERLKGVDSTLKIQPAKLEDSAVYLCASSLDPGTSPYNEQFFGPGTRLTVL.

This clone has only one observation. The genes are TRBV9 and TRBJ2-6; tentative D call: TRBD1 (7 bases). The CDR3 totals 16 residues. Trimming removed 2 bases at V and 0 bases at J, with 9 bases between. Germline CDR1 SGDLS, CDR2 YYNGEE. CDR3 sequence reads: CASSVRGDSGANVLTF. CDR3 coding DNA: TGTGCCAGCAGCGTCAGGGGGGACTCTGGGGCCAACGTCCTGACTTTC.

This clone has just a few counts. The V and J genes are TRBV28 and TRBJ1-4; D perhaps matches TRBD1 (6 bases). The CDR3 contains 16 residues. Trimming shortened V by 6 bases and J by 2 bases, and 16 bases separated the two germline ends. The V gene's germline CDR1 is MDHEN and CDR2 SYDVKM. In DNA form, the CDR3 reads TGTGCCAGCAGGGAACAGGGAGGTCGGACTAATGAAAAACTGTTTTTT. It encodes CASREQGGRTNEKLFF.

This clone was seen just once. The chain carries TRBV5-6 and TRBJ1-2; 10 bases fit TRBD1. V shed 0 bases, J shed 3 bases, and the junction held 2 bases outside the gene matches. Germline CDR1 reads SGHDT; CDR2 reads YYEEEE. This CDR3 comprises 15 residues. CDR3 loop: CASSLGQGAHYGYTF. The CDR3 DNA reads TGTGCCAGCAGCTTGGGACAGGGGGCTCACTATGGCTACACCTTC.

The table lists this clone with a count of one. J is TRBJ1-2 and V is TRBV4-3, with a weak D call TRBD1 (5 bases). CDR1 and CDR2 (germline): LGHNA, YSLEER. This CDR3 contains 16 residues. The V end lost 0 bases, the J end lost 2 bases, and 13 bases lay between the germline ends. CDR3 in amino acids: CASSQDEGSGNYGYTF. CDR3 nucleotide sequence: TGCGCCAGCAGCCAAGATGAGGGGTCCGGGAACTATGGCTACACCTTC.

The CDR3 spells CASSPLQSTTEAFF. The DNA of the CDR3 is TGCGCCAGCAGTCCCCTGCAGAGTACCACTGAAGCTTTCTTT. This chain joins TRBV10-1 and TRBJ1-1; D not certain. The CDR3 has 14 amino acids. Trimming stripped 5 bases from V and 4 bases from J, with 14 bases between. Germline CDR1 reads WNHNN; CDR2 reads SYGVQD (reference sequence).

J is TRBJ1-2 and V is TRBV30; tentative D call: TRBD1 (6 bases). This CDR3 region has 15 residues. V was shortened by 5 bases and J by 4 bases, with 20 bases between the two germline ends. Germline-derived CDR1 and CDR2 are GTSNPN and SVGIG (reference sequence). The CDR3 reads CAWALTGTPLYGYTF. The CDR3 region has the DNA TGTGCCTGGGCCCTGACAGGTACCCCCCTCTATGGCTACACCTTC.

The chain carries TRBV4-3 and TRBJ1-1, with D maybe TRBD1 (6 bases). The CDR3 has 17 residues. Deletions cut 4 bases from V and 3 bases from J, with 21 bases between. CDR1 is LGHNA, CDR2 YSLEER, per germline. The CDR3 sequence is CASSPREGGLGDTEAFF. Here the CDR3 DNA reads TGCGCCAGCAGCCCCCGGGAAGGGGGACTGGGGGACACTGAAGCTTTCTTT.

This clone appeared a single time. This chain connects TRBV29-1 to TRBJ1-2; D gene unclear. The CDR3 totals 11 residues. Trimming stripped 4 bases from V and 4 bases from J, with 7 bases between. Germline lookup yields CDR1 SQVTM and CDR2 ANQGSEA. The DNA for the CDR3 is TGCAGCGTTGTCCCCACCTATGGCTACACCTTC. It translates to CSVVPTYGYTF.

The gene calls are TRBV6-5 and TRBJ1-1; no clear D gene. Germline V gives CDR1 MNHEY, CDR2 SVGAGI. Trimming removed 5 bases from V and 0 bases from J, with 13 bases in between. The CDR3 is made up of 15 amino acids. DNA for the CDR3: TGTGCCAGCAGTCTTACACCCCGGATGAACACTGAAGCTTTCTTT. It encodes CASSLTPRMNTEAFF.

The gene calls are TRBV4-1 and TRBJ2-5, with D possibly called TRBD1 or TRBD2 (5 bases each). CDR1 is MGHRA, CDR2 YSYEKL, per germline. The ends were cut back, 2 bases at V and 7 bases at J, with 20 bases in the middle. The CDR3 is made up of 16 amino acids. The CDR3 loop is CASSQRTGTPEGTQYF. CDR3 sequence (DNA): TGCGCCAGCAGCCAACGGACCGGGACCCCCGAGGGGACCCAGTACTTC.